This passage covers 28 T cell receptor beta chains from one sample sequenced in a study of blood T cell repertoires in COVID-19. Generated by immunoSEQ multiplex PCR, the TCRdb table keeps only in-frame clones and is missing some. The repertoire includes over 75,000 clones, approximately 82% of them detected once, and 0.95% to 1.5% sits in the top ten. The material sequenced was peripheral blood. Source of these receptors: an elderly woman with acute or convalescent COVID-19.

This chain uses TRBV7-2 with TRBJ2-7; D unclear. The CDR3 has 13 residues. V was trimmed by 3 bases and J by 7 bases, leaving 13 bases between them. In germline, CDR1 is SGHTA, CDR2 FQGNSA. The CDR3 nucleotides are TGTGCCAGCAGCTTTACGGCCCCCGGGGAGCAGTACTTC. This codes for CASSFTAPGEQYF.

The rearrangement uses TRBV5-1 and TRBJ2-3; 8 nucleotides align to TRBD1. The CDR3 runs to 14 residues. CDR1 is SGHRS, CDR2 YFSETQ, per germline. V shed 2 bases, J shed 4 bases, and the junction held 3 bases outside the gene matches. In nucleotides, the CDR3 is TGCGCCAGCAGCTTACAGGGGGAACCAGATACGCAGTATTTT. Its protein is CASSLQGEPDTQYF.

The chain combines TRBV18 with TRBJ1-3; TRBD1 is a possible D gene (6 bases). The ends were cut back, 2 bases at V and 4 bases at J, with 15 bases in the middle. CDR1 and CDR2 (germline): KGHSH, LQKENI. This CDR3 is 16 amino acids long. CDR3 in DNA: TGTGCCAGCTCACCAGCCTCACAGGGTGCGGGAAACACCATATATTTT. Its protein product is CASSPASQGAGNTIYF.

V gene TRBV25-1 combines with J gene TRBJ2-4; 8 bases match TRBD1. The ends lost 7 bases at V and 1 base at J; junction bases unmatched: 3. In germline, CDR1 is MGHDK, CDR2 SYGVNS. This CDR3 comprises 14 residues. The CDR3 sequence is CASTTGAAKNIQYF. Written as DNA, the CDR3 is TGTGCCAGCACGACAGGGGCGGCCAAAAACATTCAGTACTTC.

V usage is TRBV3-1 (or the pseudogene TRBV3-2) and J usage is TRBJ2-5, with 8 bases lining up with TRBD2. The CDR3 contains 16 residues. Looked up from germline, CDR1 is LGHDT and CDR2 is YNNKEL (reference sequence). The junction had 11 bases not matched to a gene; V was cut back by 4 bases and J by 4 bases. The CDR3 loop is CASSLRTPGGGETQYF. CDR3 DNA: TGTGCCAGCAGCCTACGTACCCCGGGAGGGGGAGAGACCCAGTACTTC.

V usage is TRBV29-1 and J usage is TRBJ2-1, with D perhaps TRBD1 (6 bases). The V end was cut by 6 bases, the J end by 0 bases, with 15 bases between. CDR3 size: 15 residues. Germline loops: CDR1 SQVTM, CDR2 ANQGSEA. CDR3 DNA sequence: TGCAGCGTGAGAGCAGGGGCAAGCTCCTACAATGAGCAGTTCTTC. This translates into CSVRAGASSYNEQFF.

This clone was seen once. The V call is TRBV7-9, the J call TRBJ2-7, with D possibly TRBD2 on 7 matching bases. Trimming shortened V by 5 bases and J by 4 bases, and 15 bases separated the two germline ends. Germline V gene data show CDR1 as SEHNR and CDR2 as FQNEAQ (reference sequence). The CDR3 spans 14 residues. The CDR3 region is CASSGGAPMYEQYF. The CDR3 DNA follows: TGTGCCAGCAGCGGGGGGGCCCCAATGTACGAGCAGTACTTC.

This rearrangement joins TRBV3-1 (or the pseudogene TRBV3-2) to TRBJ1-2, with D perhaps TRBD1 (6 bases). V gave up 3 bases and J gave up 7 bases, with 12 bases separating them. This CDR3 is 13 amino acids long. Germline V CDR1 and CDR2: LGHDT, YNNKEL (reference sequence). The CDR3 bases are TGTGCCAGCAGCCAGCGGGCAGGGGCTGGCTACACCTTC. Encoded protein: CASSQRAGAGYTF.

The CDR3 loop reads CATSRQASGITGELFF. CDR3 in DNA: TGTGCCACCAGCAGACAGGCTAGCGGGATCACCGGGGAGCTGTTTTTT. The rearrangement links TRBV15 to TRBJ2-2, with 9 bases lining up with TRBD2. V was clipped by 2 bases and J by 4 bases; unmatched bases: 5. The CDR3 has 16 amino acids. Germline CDR1 LNHNV, CDR2 YYDKDF (reference sequence). Full variable domain (outside the CDR3, taken from reference TRBV15 and TRBJ2-2): DAMVIQNPRYQVTQFGKPVTLSCSQTLNHNVMYWYQQKSSQAPKLLFHYYDKDFNNEADTPDNFQSRRPNTSFCFLDIRSPGLGDTAMYLCATSRQASGITGELFFGEGSRLTVL.

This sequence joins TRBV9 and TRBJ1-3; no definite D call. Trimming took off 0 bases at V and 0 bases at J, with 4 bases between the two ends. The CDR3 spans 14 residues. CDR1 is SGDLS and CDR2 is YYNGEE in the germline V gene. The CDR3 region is CASSVEHSGNTIYF. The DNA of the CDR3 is TGTGCCAGCAGCGTAGAACACTCTGGAAACACCATATATTTT. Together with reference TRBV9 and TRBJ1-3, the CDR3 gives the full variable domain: DSGVTQTPKHLITATGQRVTLRCSPRSGDLSVYWYQQSLDQGLQFLIQYYNGEERAKGNILERFSAQQFPDLHSELNLSSLELGDSALYFCASSVEHSGNTIYFGEGSWLTVV.

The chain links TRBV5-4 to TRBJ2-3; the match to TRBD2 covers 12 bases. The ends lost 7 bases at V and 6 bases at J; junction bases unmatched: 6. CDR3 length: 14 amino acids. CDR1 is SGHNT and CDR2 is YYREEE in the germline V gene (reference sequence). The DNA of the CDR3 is TGTGCCAGCGACTCGGGACTAGCGGGCGATACGCAGTATTTT. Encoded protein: CASDSGLAGDTQYF.

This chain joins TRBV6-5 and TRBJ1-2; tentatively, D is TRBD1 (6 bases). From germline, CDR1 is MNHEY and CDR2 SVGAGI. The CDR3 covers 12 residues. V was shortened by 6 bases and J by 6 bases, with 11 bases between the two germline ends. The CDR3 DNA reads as TGTGCCAGCAGGGACAGTCGCGATGGCTACACCTTC. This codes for CASRDSRDGYTF.

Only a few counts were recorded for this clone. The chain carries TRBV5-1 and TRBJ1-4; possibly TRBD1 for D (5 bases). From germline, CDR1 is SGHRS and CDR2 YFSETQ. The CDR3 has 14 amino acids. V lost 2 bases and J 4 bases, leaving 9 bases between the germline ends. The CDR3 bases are TGCGCCAGCAGCTTCCAGGGTGTTAATGAAAAACTGTTTTTT. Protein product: CASSFQGVNEKLFF. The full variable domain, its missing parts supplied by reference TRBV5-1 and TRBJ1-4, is KAGVTQTPRYLIKTRGQQVTLSCSPISGHRSVSWYQQTPGQGLQFLFEYFSETQRNKGNFPGRFSGRQFSNSRSEMNVSTLELGDSALYLCASSFQGVNEKLFFGSGTQLSVL.

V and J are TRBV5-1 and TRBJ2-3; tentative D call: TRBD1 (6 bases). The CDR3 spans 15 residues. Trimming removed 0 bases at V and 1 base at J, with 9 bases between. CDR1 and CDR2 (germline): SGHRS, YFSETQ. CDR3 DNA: TGCGCCAGCAGCTTGGCAGGGGATGGCACAGATACGCAGTATTTT. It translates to CASSLAGDGTDTQYF.

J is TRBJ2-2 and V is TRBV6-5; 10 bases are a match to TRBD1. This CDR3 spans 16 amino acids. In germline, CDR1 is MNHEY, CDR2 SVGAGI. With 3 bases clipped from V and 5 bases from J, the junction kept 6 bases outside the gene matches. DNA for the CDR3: TGTGCCAGCAGTTATTCACCGGGACAGGGGACCGGGGAGCTGTTTTTT. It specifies CASSYSPGQGTGELFF.

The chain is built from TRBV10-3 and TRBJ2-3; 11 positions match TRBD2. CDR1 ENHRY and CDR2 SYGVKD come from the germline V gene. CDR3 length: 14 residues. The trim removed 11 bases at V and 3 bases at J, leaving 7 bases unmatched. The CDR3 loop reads CAVSTSGGTDTQYF. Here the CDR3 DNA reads TGTGCCGTTTCTACTAGCGGGGGAACAGATACGCAGTATTTT.

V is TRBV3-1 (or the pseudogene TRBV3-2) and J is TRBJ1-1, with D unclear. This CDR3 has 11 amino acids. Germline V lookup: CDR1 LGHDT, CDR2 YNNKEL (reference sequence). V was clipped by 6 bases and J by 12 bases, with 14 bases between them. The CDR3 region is CASSSGSLTFF. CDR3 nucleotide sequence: TGTGCCAGCAGTTCCGGGAGTTTGACTTTCTTT.

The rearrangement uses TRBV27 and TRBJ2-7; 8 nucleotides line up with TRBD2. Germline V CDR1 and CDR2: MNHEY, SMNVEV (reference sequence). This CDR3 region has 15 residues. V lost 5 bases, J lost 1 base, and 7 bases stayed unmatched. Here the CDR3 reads CASSPLAGGSYEQYF. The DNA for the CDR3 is TGTGCCAGCAGTCCCCTCGCGGGAGGTTCCTACGAGCAGTACTTC.

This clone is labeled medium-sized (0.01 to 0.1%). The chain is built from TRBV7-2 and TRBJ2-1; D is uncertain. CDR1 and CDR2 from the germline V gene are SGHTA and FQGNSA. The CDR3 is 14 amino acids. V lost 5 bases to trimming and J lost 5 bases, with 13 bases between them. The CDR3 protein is CASSPRWAHNEQFF. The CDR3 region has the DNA TGTGCCAGCAGCCCCCGCTGGGCTCACAATGAGCAGTTCTTC.

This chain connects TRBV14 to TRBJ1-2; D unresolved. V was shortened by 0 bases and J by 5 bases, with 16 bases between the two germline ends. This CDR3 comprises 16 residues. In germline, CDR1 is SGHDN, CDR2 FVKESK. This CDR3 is CASSQDQRVWRYGYTF. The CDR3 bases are TGTGCCAGCAGCCAAGATCAGAGGGTTTGGCGATATGGCTACACCTTC.

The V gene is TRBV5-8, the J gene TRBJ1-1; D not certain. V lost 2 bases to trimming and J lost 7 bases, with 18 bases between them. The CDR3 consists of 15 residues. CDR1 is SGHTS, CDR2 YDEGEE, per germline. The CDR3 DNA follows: TGTGCCAGCAGCTTTCAGCCACAGCTTACCTTTGAAGCTTTCTTT. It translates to CASSFQPQLTFEAFF.

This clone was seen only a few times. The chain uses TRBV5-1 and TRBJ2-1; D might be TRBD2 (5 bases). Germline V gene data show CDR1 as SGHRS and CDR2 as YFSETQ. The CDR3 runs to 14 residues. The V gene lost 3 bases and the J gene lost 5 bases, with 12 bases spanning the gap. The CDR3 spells CASSSGVLDNEQFF. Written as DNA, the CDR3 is TGCGCCAGCAGCTCCGGGGTACTGGACAATGAGCAGTTCTTC.

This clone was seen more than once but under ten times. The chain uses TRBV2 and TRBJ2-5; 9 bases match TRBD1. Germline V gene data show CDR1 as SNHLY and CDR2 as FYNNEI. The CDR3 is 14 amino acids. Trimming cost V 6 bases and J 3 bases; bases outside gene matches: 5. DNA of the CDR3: TGTGCCAGCAGGTCGGGGACAGGGAAAGAGACCCAGTACTTC. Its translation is CASRSGTGKETQYF.

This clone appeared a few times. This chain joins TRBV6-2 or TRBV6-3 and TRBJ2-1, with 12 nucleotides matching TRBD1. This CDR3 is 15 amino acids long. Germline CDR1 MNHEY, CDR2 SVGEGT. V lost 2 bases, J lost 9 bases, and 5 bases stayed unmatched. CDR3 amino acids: CASSYGTGGSGEQFF. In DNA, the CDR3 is TGTGCCAGCAGTTACGGGACAGGGGGCTCCGGTGAGCAGTTCTTC.

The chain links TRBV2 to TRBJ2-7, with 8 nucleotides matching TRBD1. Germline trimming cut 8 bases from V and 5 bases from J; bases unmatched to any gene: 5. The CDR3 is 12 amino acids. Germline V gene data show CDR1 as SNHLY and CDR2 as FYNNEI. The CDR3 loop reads CASRQGPHEQYF. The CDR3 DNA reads TGTGCCAGCCGACAGGGGCCCCACGAGCAGTACTTC.

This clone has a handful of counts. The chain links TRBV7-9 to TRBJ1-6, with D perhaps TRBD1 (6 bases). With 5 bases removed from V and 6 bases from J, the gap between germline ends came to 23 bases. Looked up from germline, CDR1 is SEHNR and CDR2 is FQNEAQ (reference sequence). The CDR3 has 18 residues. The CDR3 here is CASSRSGRGAIGNSPLHF. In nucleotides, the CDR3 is TGTGCCAGCAGCCGCAGCGGTCGGGGGGCTATCGGTAATTCACCCCTCCACTTT. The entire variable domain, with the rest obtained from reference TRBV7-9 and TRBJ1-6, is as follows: DTGVSQNPRHKITKRGQNVTFRCDPISEHNRLYWYRQTLGQGPEFLTYFQNEAQLEKSRLLSDRFSAERPKGSFSTLEIQRTEQGDSAMYLCASSRSGRGAIGNSPLHFGNGTRLTVT.

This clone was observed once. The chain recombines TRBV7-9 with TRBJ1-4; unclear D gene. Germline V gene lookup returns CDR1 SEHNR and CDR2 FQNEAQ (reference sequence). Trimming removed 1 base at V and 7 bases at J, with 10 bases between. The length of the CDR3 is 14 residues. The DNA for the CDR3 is TGTGCCAGCAGCTTAGGAGGGTTGGGTGAAAAACTGTTTTTT. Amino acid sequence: CASSLGGLGEKLFF.

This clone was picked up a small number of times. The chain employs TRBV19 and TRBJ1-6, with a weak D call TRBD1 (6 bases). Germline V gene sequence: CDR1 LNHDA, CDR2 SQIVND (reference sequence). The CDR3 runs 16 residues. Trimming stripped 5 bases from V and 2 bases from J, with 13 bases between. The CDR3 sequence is CASSSTGNTYNSPLHF. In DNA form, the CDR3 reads TGTGCCAGTAGTTCAACAGGGAATACCTATAATTCACCCCTCCACTTT.